The 13 T cell receptor beta chains below all came from one sample that was sequenced in a study of blood T cell repertoires in COVID-19. The data were produced by immunoSEQ multiplex PCR, yet TCRdb's version contains in-frame clones alone and is incomplete. The sample lists a few hundred thousand clones, around 89% occurring once. The sample was peripheral blood. Receptors originate from a man between 65 and 85 years old with acute or convalescent COVID-19.

This chain connects TRBV5-1 to TRBJ2-3; 8 nucleotides agree with TRBD2. The CDR3 spans 15 residues. Germline CDR1 SGHRS, CDR2 YFSETQ. Germline trimming cut 3 bases from V and 0 bases from J; bases unmatched to any gene: 3. The CDR3 here is CASSSLAGSTDTQYF. The CDR3 bases are TGCGCCAGCAGCTCCCTAGCGGGTAGCACAGATACGCAGTATTTT. The whole variable domain, filled in from reference TRBV5-1 and TRBJ2-3, reads KAGVTQTPRYLIKTRGQQVTLSCSPISGHRSVSWYQQTPGQGLQFLFEYFSETQRNKGNFPGRFSGRQFSNSRSEMNVSTLELGDSALYLCASSSLAGSTDTQYFGPGTRLTVL.

The genes are TRBV27 and TRBJ2-5; TRBD2 matches 11 bases. The junction had 14 bases not matched to a gene; V was cut back by 4 bases and J by 7 bases. CDR3 size: 17 residues. The germline gives CDR1 MNHEY, CDR2 SMNVEV (reference sequence). The DNA of the CDR3 is TGTGCCAGCAGTTCTTCCGGGACTAGCGGACCAGGGAGGACCCAGTACTTC. It codes for CASSSSGTSGPGRTQYF.

The chain links TRBV3-1 (or the pseudogene TRBV3-2) to TRBJ1-2, with D tentatively TRBD1 (5 bases). Trimming removed 5 bases from V and 6 bases from J, with 13 bases in between. This CDR3 comprises 13 residues. Germline loops: CDR1 LGHDT, CDR2 YNNKEL (reference sequence). Here the CDR3 DNA reads TGTGCCAGCAGCGAGACAGATATAAATGGCTACACCTTC. Translation gives CASSETDINGYTF.

In DNA, the CDR3 is TGTGCCAGCAGTCCGACAGGAAACACTGAAGCTTTCTTT. This gives the protein CASSPTGNTEAFF. V and J are TRBV12-3 or TRBV12-4 and TRBJ1-1, with TRBD1 as a possible D gene (6 bases). This CDR3 spans 13 amino acids. Deletions cut 5 bases from V and 2 bases from J, with 9 bases between.

J is TRBJ2-5 and V is TRBV30; a weak D match, TRBD1 (6 bases). V lost 1 base and J 5 bases, leaving 17 bases between the germline ends. This CDR3 spans 15 amino acids. Germline lookup yields CDR1 GTSNPN and CDR2 SVGIG (reference sequence). The CDR3 loop reads CAWSAGVRQGETQYF. In DNA form, the CDR3 reads TGTGCCTGGAGTGCCGGGGTCCGGCAGGGGGAGACCCAGTACTTC.

The J gene is TRBJ2-7, the V gene TRBV7-6; 9 nucleotides agree with TRBD2. Germline values: CDR1 SGHVS, CDR2 FNYEAQ. V lost 5 bases, J lost 6 bases, and 11 bases stayed unmatched. The CDR3 covers 15 residues. The CDR3 loop reads CASSPRAGGPGEQYF. For the CDR3, the DNA is TGTGCCAGCAGCCCCCGGGCGGGAGGGCCGGGCGAGCAGTACTTC.

The chain uses TRBV7-2 and TRBJ2-1; 8 nucleotides match TRBD1. CDR3 length: 15 amino acids. Germline V gene data show CDR1 as SGHTA and CDR2 as FQGNSA. V was clipped by 6 bases and J by 8 bases; unmatched bases: 12. This CDR3 reads CASRPGTGVGHEQFF. The CDR3 coding sequence is TGTGCCAGCAGGCCGGGGACAGGAGTTGGGCATGAGCAGTTCTTC.

The rearrangement links TRBV11-1 to TRBJ2-1; TRBD1 might be the D (5 bases). V dropped 1 base and J dropped 0 bases, with 7 bases sitting between them. Germline V lookup: CDR1 SGHAT, CDR2 FQDESV (reference sequence). The length of the CDR3 is 15 residues. CDR3 sequence reads: CASSLEGASYNEQFF. Written as DNA, the CDR3 is TGTGCCAGCAGCTTAGAAGGGGCCTCCTACAATGAGCAGTTCTTC.

This rearrangement joins TRBV7-2 to TRBJ2-1, with D possibly matching TRBD2 (5 bases). This CDR3 contains 13 residues. V was clipped by 3 bases and J by 2 bases, with 5 bases between them. CDR1 is SGHTA and CDR2 is FQGNSA in the germline V gene. CDR3 loop: CASSLGAYNEQFF. DNA of the CDR3: TGTGCCAGCAGCTTGGGAGCCTACAATGAGCAGTTCTTC.

The chain recombines TRBV5-4 with TRBJ2-7; D might be TRBD1 (6 bases). CDR1 is SGHNT and CDR2 is YYREEE in the germline V gene (reference sequence). V dropped 1 base and J dropped 2 bases, with 10 bases sitting between them. CDR3 length: 14 amino acids. The CDR3 sequence: CASSLRRDTYEQYF. The CDR3 DNA sequence: TGTGCCAGCAGCTTGAGAAGGGACACCTACGAGCAGTACTTC.

This clone was found once. This chain links TRBV11-3 with TRBJ2-1; 7 bases match TRBD2. In germline, CDR1 is SGHNT, CDR2 YENEEA. The junction had 5 bases not matched to a gene; V was cut back by 8 bases and J by 4 bases. The CDR3 length is 13 residues. CDR3 amino acids: CASSPGGYNEQFF. The CDR3 coding sequence is TGTGCCAGCTCACCGGGAGGATACAATGAGCAGTTCTTC.

This sequence joins TRBV24-1 and TRBJ2-3; D is possibly TRBD1 (5 bases). Germline CDR1 is KGHDR and CDR2 is SFDVKD. CDR3 length equals 13 residues. V lost 5 bases, J lost 4 bases, and 9 bases lay in between. CDR3 bases: TGTGCCACCAGTGGGCCAGGGCCAGATACGCAGTATTTT. It codes for CATSGPGPDTQYF.

The chain carries TRBV18 and TRBJ1-3; TRBD1 aligns across 8 bases. J lost 0 bases, V lost 6 bases, and 10 bases had no gene match. Germline CDR1 KGHSH, CDR2 LQKENI. The CDR3 is 17 amino acids. CDR3 sequence reads: CASSDKQGGHSGNTIYF. The CDR3 bases are TGTGCCAGCTCGGACAAACAGGGGGGGCACTCTGGAAACACCATATATTTT.